The sequence of this T cell receptor (beta chain) was determined in a study of vaccination effects on CD4 cells after COVID-19. On this clone itself: Its specificity is not known.

Produced via immunoSEQ multiplex PCR; TCRdb's table is partial and in-frame only. This table has tens of thousands of clones, approximately 70% appearing once. Losses at the gene ends were 6 bases for V and 7 bases for J; bases not matched to a gene: 8. The CDR3 length is 13 residues. CDR1 MNHEY and CDR2 SVGAGI come from the germline V gene. Before sequencing took place, the ViraFEST assay used viral peptide pools to expand antigen-specific CD4+ T cells. The culture ran for approximately 10 days, and then CD4+ T cells were isolated. The study found no prior SARS-CoV-2 infection in the vaccine recipients, who tested negative for nucleocapsid antibodies.

The sequence was collected from a human donor who received a COVID-19 vaccine. Sequenced here: CD4+ T cells from PBMCs cultured with HCoV-OC43 spike peptides, sampled before COVID-19 vaccination. Documented subset: HCoV-OC43 spike overlapping peptide pool stimulation. This sequence joins TRBV6-5 and TRBJ2-7, with 8 positions matching TRBD1. In DNA form, the CDR3 reads TGTGCCAGCAGACGGACAGGGATGGGGGAGCAGTACGTC. Its protein product is CASRRTGMGEQYV.